This T cell receptor beta chain was captured in a study of blood T cell repertoires in COVID-19. Study information: Some COVID-19 samples were acute and others convalescent; all came from the United States, Italy and Spain.

How the authors handled the data: Reference gene primers were amplified, and this amplification served to estimate nucleated cell counts. This table comes from immunoSEQ multiplex PCR, and its TCRdb copy is limited to in-frame clones, with some not included. V, J and clone size are those of that table, while D and trimming were read from the DNA. The sample records under 95,000 clones, about 87% being singletons. The V gene end was trimmed by 5 bases and the J gene end by 3 bases; junction bases not matched to a gene: 8. The length of the CDR3 is 16 residues. Looked up from germline, CDR1 is SEHNR and CDR2 is FQNEAQ (reference sequence).

V is TRBV7-9 and J is TRBJ2-3, with 10 bases aligning to TRBD1. The clonotype originates from a human donor with acute or convalescent COVID-19. The donor label of this sample is uncertain. Material for sequencing was peripheral blood. The CDR3 nucleotides read TGTGCCAGCAGCCCCGGGGACAGGGGAAGGACAGATACGCAGTATTTT. It codes for CASSPGDRGRTDTQYF.